These T cell receptor beta chains were read from a single sample in a study of control samples from healthy donors and cancer patients. Profiling relied on immunoSEQ multiplex PCR, and the TCRdb table lists in-frame clones only, not all of them. The profile shows roughly 100,000 clones, roughly 90% of them singletons. Source material: PBMCs. Every receptor here comes from a man in his sixties with lung cancer. CDR3s include the opening cysteine and the closing phenylalanine or tryptophan. A D gene is named only where the DNA matches it firmly. Clone size is stated in some rows and not others, as once, few, many or a class when expanded.

>15|TRBD1|TRBJ2-1|TRBV7-7|-
CASSLTGQGADEQFF
TGTGCCAGCAGCTTAACAGGACAGGGGGCCGATGAGCAGTTCTTC
>13|-|TRBJ1-1|TRBV7-2|-
CASNSQRNTEAFF
TGTGCCAGCAACTCACAGAGGAACACTGAAGCTTTCTTT
>16|TRBD2|TRBJ2-3|TRBV18|-
CASSPGGTSVTDTQYF
TGTGCCAGCTCACCAGGAGGGACTAGCGTTACAGATACGCAGTATTTT
>15|TRBD1|TRBJ1-4|TRBV18|-
CASSPADRANEKLFF
TGTGCCAGCTCACCGGCCGACAGGGCTAATGAAAAACTGTTTTTT
>14|-|TRBJ1-5|TRBV6-1|-
CASSESTSNQPQHF
TGTGCCAGCAGTGAAAGCACTAGCAATCAGCCCCAGCATTTT
>13|-|TRBJ2-7|TRBV30|-
CAWRGPPGSEQYF
TGTGCCTGGAGGGGACCCCCGGGTAGCGAGCAGTACTTC
>12|-|TRBJ1-5|TRBV7-9|few
CASGDSNQPQHF
TGTGCCAGCGGGGACAGCAATCAGCCCCAGCATTTT
>14|-|TRBJ2-2|TRBV11-3|once
CASSQTRSTGELFF
TGTGCCAGCAGCCAGACAAGGAGTACCGGGGAGCTGTTTTTT
>16|TRBD2|TRBJ2-1|TRBV7-7|-
CASSPGGSGLGGEQFF
TGTGCCAGCAGCCCGGGAGGTAGCGGCTTAGGTGGTGAGCAGTTCTTC
>15|-|TRBJ2-7|TRBV7-8|-
CASSPQSGGVHEQYF
TGTGCCAGCAGCCCCCAATCCGGGGGTGTCCACGAGCAGTACTTC
>15|-|TRBJ2-7|TRBV9|few
CASSVGVGDGSEQYF
TGTGCCAGCAGCGTAGGGGTAGGGGACGGCTCCGAGCAGTACTTC
>15|TRBD2|TRBJ2-3|TRBV7-9|-
CASSPTSGWADTQYF
TGTGCCAGCAGCCCCACTAGCGGGTGGGCAGATACGCAGTATTTT
>13|-|TRBJ2-7|TRBV29-1|-
CSVDFPGGHEQYF
TGCAGCGTTGATTTCCCAGGGGGGCACGAGCAGTACTTC
>14|-|TRBJ2-3|TRBV24-1|-
CATSDFRSTDTQYF
TGTGCCACCAGTGATTTTAGGTCGACAGATACGCAGTATTTT
>16|TRBD1|TRBJ1-1|TRBV7-9|-
CASSPGDGQGDTEAFF
TGTGCCAGCAGCCCCGGAGATGGACAGGGAGACACTGAAGCTTTCTTT
>17|TRBD1|TRBJ2-7|TRBV5-8|-
CASSLARRTGVENEQYF
TGTGCCAGCAGCTTGGCCCGAAGGACAGGGGTTGAAAACGAGCAGTACTTC
>14|-|TRBJ1-2|TRBV3-1/TRBV3-2|-
CASSQDLRLVGYTF
TGTGCCAGCAGCCAAGATCTCCGTCTAGTGGGCTACACCTTC
>14|-|TRBJ1-4|TRBV14|-
CASSQGGDPEKLFF
TGTGCCAGCAGCCAGGGGGGGGATCCTGAAAAACTGTTTTTT
>16|-|TRBJ1-2|TRBV7-9|once
CASSLEIGRESYGYTF
TGTGCCAGCAGCTTAGAAATCGGGAGGGAGTCCTATGGCTACACCTTC
>17|TRBD2|TRBJ2-2|TRBV5-1|once
CASSLRSGGSNTGELFF
TGCGCCAGCAGCTTAAGAAGCGGGGGGTCAAACACCGGGGAGCTGTTTTTT
>14|-|TRBJ2-3|TRBV2|-
CASSGTIGADTQYF
TGTGCCAGCAGTGGGACTATCGGGGCAGATACGCAGTATTTT
>13|-|TRBJ1-2|TRBV5-1|-
CASSRGPGNPPTF
TGCGCCAGCAGCCGAGGACCGGGAAATCCCCCCACCTTC
>15|TRBD1|TRBJ1-6|TRBV18|-
CASSPTGGYNSPLHF
TGTGCCAGCTCCCCGACAGGGGGCTATAATTCACCCCTCCACTTT
>17|TRBD2|TRBJ2-1|TRBV11-2|-
CASSIHTSGLAYNEQFF
TGTGCCAGCAGCATACATACTTCGGGACTAGCCTACAATGAGCAGTTCTTC
>13|TRBD1|TRBJ1-1|TRBV18|-
CASSTGGETEAFF
TGTGCCAGCTCTACAGGGGGAGAAACTGAAGCTTTCTTT
>15|TRBD1|TRBJ2-7|TRBV5-1|-
CASSWTGTGADEQYF
TGCGCCAGCAGCTGGACCGGGACAGGGGCCGACGAGCAGTACTTC
>18|-|TRBJ1-3|TRBV18|-
CASSPSSAQVNSGNTIYF
TGTGCCAGCTCACCATCATCAGCCCAGGTGAACTCTGGAAACACCATATATTTT
>13|-|TRBJ1-4|TRBV6-1|-
CASSEISNEKLFF
TGTGCCAGCAGTGAAATATCCAATGAAAAACTGTTTTTT
>13|-|TRBJ2-3|TRBV4-1|-
CASSFRETDTQYF
TGCGCCAGCAGCTTCAGGGAGACAGATACGCAGTATTTT
>12|-|TRBJ2-1|TRBV3-1/TRBV3-2|-
CASSPFYNEQFF
TGTGCCAGCAGCCCCTTCTACAATGAGCAGTTCTTC
>18|-|TRBJ2-3|TRBV7-9|-
CASSLFLLAGGLTDTQYF
-
>13|TRBD1|TRBJ2-5|TRBV5-4|-
CASSLDRGETQYF
TGTGCCAGCAGCTTGGACAGGGGAGAGACCCAGTACTTC
>11|-|TRBJ2-1|TRBV7-9|-
CASSRRDEQFF
TGTGCCAGCAGCCGAAGGGATGAGCAGTTCTTC
>13|TRBD1|TRBJ1-6|TRBV25-1|few
CASRDRDNSPLHF
TGTGCCAGCAGGGACAGGGACAATTCACCCCTCCACTTT
>13|TRBD1|TRBJ2-5|TRBV2|-
CASSVDRGQTQYF
TGTGCCAGCAGTGTCGACAGGGGCCAGACCCAGTACTTC
>14|TRBD2|TRBJ2-1|TRBV6-5|-
CASKRGGARSEQFF
TGTGCCAGCAAGCGGGGAGGGGCCAGGAGTGAGCAGTTCTTC
>16|-|TRBJ2-4|TRBV5-1|-
CASSLRGAGAKNIQYF
TGCGCCAGCAGCTTGAGAGGGGCGGGGGCCAAAAACATTCAGTACTTC
>16|TRBD1|TRBJ1-1|TRBV7-8|-
CASSWTGGIEDTEAFF
TGTGCCAGCAGCTGGACAGGGGGCATCGAGGACACTGAAGCTTTCTTT
>18|-|TRBJ2-4|TRBV5-8|once
CASSLPGLALLVKNIQYF
TGTGCCAGCAGCTTGCCGGGACTTGCTCTATTAGTCAAAAACATTCAGTACTTC
>11|-|TRBJ2-7|TRBV6-1|-
CASSERGEQYF
TGTGCCAGCAGTGAAAGAGGTGAGCAGTACTTC
>14|TRBD1|TRBJ2-1|TRBV30|-
CAWSVGGLGDEQFF
TGTGCCTGGAGTGTAGGGGGCCTTGGCGATGAGCAGTTCTTC